The source of this T cell receptor beta chain is a study of blood T cell repertoires in COVID-19. Trimming left V 6 bases short and J 0 bases short, with 16 bases between. The CDR3 covers 16 residues. CDR1 and CDR2 from the germline V gene are LNHDA and SQIVND (reference sequence). TCRdb keeps only in-frame clones here, not all; method: immunoSEQ multiplex PCR. This repertoire shows 90,000 to 100,000 clones, 89% found once; its top ten account for over 5%. Material: peripheral blood. The receptor comes from a man aged 55 to 70 with COVID-19, enrolled during active disease. The rearrangement joins TRBV19 to TRBJ2-3, with D perhaps TRBD1 (6 bases). The CDR3 loop is CASSLGTPTSTDTQYF. The CDR3 DNA is TGTGCCAGTAGCCTTGGGACACCAACTAGCACAGATACGCAGTATTTT.